A single T cell receptor (beta chain) is shown here with its context. Antigen specificity is unknown. Rearranged V-D-J TRB sequences were amplified with a mixed TRB-A/B primer pool. Via MiXCR, TCRdb re-called the multiplex PCR reads, giving one row per CDR3 protein. The table lists some 10,000 distinct CDR3 sequences, 30% to 40% of them singletons. Germline-derived CDR1 and CDR2 are MNHNS and SASEGT. The CDR3 extends over 16 amino acids. The V end was cut by 4 bases, the J end by 0 bases, with 14 bases between. TCR beta rearrangements were amplified from peripheral blood genomic DNA. The entry originates in a study of T cell repertoires in aging, cancer and after chemotherapy. Study-wide context: Clear clonal overlap appeared across healthy donor samples taken over several months to years. The whole study produced a dataset of roughly 8.8 million TCR reads. The study, taken as a whole, reports: Age-matched healthy donors had significantly more diverse, less clonal blood TCR repertoires than untreated cancer patients. Healthy donors lost TCR diversity with age mainly through richness, cancer patients through richness and evenness.

The genes are TRBV6-1 and TRBJ2-3; TRBD1 is a possible D gene (5 bases). Sequencing was done on a sample of blood. This clonotype was sampled from a human donor in good health. The CDR3 is CASSVWGTQSTDTQYF. CDR3 nucleotide sequence: TGTGCCAGCAGTGTATGGGGCACGCAAAGCACAGATACGCAGTATTTT.